These T cell receptor beta chains were read from a single sample in a study of T cells in Graves' hyperthyroidism and ophthalmopathy. TCRdb re-called the multiplex PCR reads through MiXCR, storing one row per CDR3 protein. The profile shows over 700,000 distinct CDR3 sequences, approximately 18% of them singletons. The sample consisted of blood. The receptors here all came from a woman aged 50 to 65 with Graves' hyperthyroidism that later progressed to Graves' ophthalmopathy. CDR3s include the opening cysteine and the closing phenylalanine or tryptophan. The D gene is left open where the match is weak. Clone size, where shown, is once, few, many, or a class for clones that have expanded.

j_gene: TRBJ2-2; v_gene: TRBV7-8; d_gene: -; abundance: many; CDR3nt: TGTGCCAGCAGCCTGCATTCTGACACCGGGGAGCTGTTTTTT; CDR3aa: CASSLHSDTGELFF
j_gene: TRBJ2-1; v_gene: TRBV2; d_gene: -; abundance: many; CDR3nt: TGTGCCAGCAGTGAGTCGAGGGGGGGGGGCGTTGAGCAGTTCTTC; CDR3aa: CASSESRGGGVEQFF
j_gene: TRBJ1-2; v_gene: TRBV6-1; d_gene: TRBD1; abundance: -; CDR3nt: TGTGCCAGCGATGAAACAGGGGGGTCGGGCTACACCTTC; CDR3aa: CASDETGGSGYTF
j_gene: TRBJ2-7; v_gene: TRBV3-1; d_gene: TRBD2; abundance: few; CDR3nt: TGTGCCAACAGCCAAGAAGGACTAGCGGGGGCGGACGAGCAGTACTTC; CDR3aa: CANSQEGLAGADEQYF
j_gene: TRBJ2-7; v_gene: TRBV5-1; d_gene: TRBD1; abundance: many; CDR3nt: TGCGCCAGCAGCTTCGTTGGCGCGACAGGGTTACACGAGCAGTACTTC; CDR3aa: CASSFVGATGLHEQYF
j_gene: TRBJ1-1; v_gene: TRBV6-1; d_gene: TRBD1; abundance: many; CDR3nt: TGTGCCAGCAGTGGGGACAGGGCGGAGACTGAAGCTTTCTTT; CDR3aa: CASSGDRAETEAFF
j_gene: TRBJ1-4; v_gene: TRBV3-1; d_gene: -; abundance: -; CDR3nt: TGTGCCAGCAGCCAACCCGGGGGTGAAAAACTGTTTTTT; CDR3aa: CASSQPGGEKLFF
j_gene: TRBJ2-3; v_gene: TRBV27; d_gene: -; abundance: -; CDR3nt: TGTGCCAGCAGCCGTATTGGCTTGAGCGAACATACGCAGTATTTT; CDR3aa: CASSRIGLSEHTQYF
j_gene: TRBJ1-4; v_gene: TRBV18; d_gene: -; abundance: few; CDR3nt: TGTGCCAGCTCACCGCGGATGACTAATGAAAAACTGTTTTTT; CDR3aa: CASSPRMTNEKLFF
j_gene: TRBJ1-1; v_gene: TRBV30; d_gene: TRBD1; abundance: many; CDR3nt: TGTGCCTGGAGTGTGATAGGGACAGGGGGCCGTGAAGCTTTCTTT; CDR3aa: CAWSVIGTGGREAFF
j_gene: TRBJ1-1; v_gene: TRBV11-2; d_gene: -; abundance: many; CDR3nt: TGTGCCAGCAGCTTAGTTTCAGTAGGGGCGACGACCACTGAAGCTTTCTTT; CDR3aa: CASSLVSVGATTTEAFF
j_gene: TRBJ2-7; v_gene: TRBV27; d_gene: TRBD2; abundance: -; CDR3nt: TGTGCCAGCAGTTCTCTAGCGGGGCCCTACGAGCAGTACTTC; CDR3aa: CASSSLAGPYEQYF
j_gene: TRBJ2-1; v_gene: TRBV7-6; d_gene: -; abundance: many; CDR3nt: TGTGCCAGCAGCTTAGTGGCGGGATCGGGCAATGAGCAGTTCTTC; CDR3aa: CASSLVAGSGNEQFF
j_gene: TRBJ2-3; v_gene: TRBV11-2; d_gene: TRBD2; abundance: many; CDR3nt: TGTGCCAGCAGCCAAAGCGGGGGTTACACAGATACGCAGTATTTT; CDR3aa: CASSQSGGYTDTQYF
j_gene: TRBJ1-5; v_gene: TRBV19; d_gene: TRBD1; abundance: -; CDR3nt: TGTGCCAGTACCTGGGACAGGCAATACAATCAGCCCCAGCATTTT; CDR3aa: CASTWDRQYNQPQHF